The entry that follows covers one TCR beta chain sequence. The CDR3 has 16 amino acids. Trimming at V came to 2 bases and at J to 2 bases, leaving 3 bases not matched to a gene. Germline V gene sequence: CDR1 SGHDT, CDR2 YYEEEE. The sample belongs to a study of blood T cell repertoires in COVID-19. Whole-study context: Acute and convalescent COVID-19 samples came from the United States, Italy and Spain. PBMCs, B-cell-depleted T cells, or T cells provided the cDNA or gDNA that made up the material.

As originally analysed: Reference gene primer amplification gave nucleated cell count estimates. Method: immunoSEQ multiplex PCR; TCRdb's copy keeps in-frame clones and lacks some. The V and J calls and clone size are taken from that table; D and trimming were inferred from the DNA. The repertoire consists of under 200,000 clones, with about 85% occurring once and the leading ten covering 14%. The Seattle site enrolled patients during active infection and followed them longitudinally. V and J are TRBV5-6 and TRBJ1-6; 8 nucleotides line up with TRBD1. What was sequenced was peripheral blood. The receptor was derived from a woman in her 70s with COVID-19, enrolled during active disease. CDR3 sequence: CASSFGQGAYNSPLHF. The CDR3 DNA follows: TGTGCCAGCAGCTTTGGACAGGGTGCCTATAATTCACCCCTCCACTTT.